Presented here are 14 T cell receptor beta chains from one specimen sequenced in a study of blood T cell repertoires in COVID-19. The data were produced by immunoSEQ multiplex PCR, yet TCRdb's version contains in-frame clones alone and is incomplete. The data hold 40,000 to 50,000 clones, with 65% to 85% observed a single time. Sequences were obtained from peripheral blood. The origin of the receptors is a man aged 35 to 55 with active or convalescent COVID-19.

This sequence joins TRBV6-1 and TRBJ1-3; possible D gene TRBD1, 5 bases. The CDR3 runs 16 residues. Trimming cost V 2 bases and J 2 bases, with 13 bases left between them. Per the germline V gene, CDR1 is MNHNS and CDR2 is SASEGT. CDR3 loop: CASSERPWGAGNTIYF. The CDR3, as DNA: TGTGCCAGCAGTGAACGGCCTTGGGGGGCTGGAAACACCATATATTTT.

The V and J genes are TRBV28 and TRBJ1-1; TRBD1 might be the D (5 bases). Germline CDR1 reads MDHEN; CDR2 reads SYDVKM. This CDR3 region has 13 residues. Trimming removed 9 bases from V and 1 base from J, with 12 bases in between. In DNA, the CDR3 is TGTGCCAGTTACACCGGGGGGAACACTGAAGCTTTCTTT. Translation: CASYTGGNTEAFF.

This rearrangement joins TRBV7-2 to TRBJ2-7, with D possibly TRBD1 on 6 matching bases. This CDR3 has 14 amino acids. Germline V lookup: CDR1 SGHTA, CDR2 FQGNSA. V lost 5 bases and J lost 6, with 17 bases in between. This chain's CDR3 is CASSLRQVLGEQYF. The CDR3 coding sequence is TGTGCCAGCAGCCTCAGACAGGTTTTAGGCGAGCAGTACTTC.

The chain links TRBV2 to TRBJ2-3, with 8 bases that match TRBD1. Unmatched junction bases numbered 8, after V lost 5 bases and J lost 1 base. The germline V gene encodes CDR1 SNHLY and CDR2 FYNNEI. The CDR3 is made up of 16 amino acids. The CDR3 nucleotides read TGTGCCAGCAGTTTTCGACAGGGGTTTGGCACAGATACGCAGTATTTT. Encoded protein: CASSFRQGFGTDTQYF. Supplemented by reference TRBV2 and TRBJ2-3, the full variable domain reads EPEVTQTPSHQVTQMGQEVILRCVPISNHLYFYWYRQILGQKVEFLVSFYNNEISEKSEIFDDQFSVERPDGSNFTLKIRSTKLEDSAMYFCASSFRQGFGTDTQYFGPGTRLTVL.

CDR3 nucleotides: TGCGCCAGCAGCTTTGGGGACAGAGACACCGGGGAGCTGTTTTTT. Translating gives CASSFGDRDTGELFF. This chain uses TRBV5-1 with TRBJ2-2, with 7 bases matching TRBD1. CDR3 length: 15 residues. V shed 2 bases and J 3 bases; nucleotides not matched to a gene: 4. In germline, CDR1 is SGHRS, CDR2 YFSETQ.

Of note for this clone: The junction and the germline gene differ at one end; a read error may be behind it. The CDR3 nucleotides read TGTGCCAGCAGCCCAAGGACAGCCAAAGACTTC. Translating gives CASSPRTAKDF. This chain joins TRBV28 and TRBJ1-2; weak D call: TRBD1 (6 bases). The CDR3 totals 11 residues. Germline V gives CDR1 MDHEN, CDR2 SYDVKM.

This chain links TRBV30 with TRBJ1-3, with a tentative D call TRBD1 (5 bases). This CDR3 region has 14 residues. V was trimmed by 2 bases and J by 0 bases, leaving 8 bases between them. The germline gives CDR1 GTSNPN, CDR2 SVGIG (reference sequence). CDR3 loop: CAWSPGISGNTIYF. The CDR3 nucleotides read TGTGCCTGGAGTCCAGGGATCTCTGGAAACACCATATATTTT.

This rearrangement joins TRBV6-6 to TRBJ2-1; TRBD1 matches at 9 bases. V shed 5 bases, J shed 7 bases, and the junction held 21 bases outside the gene matches. CDR3 length: 19 residues. Germline CDR1 MNHNY, CDR2 SVGAGI (reference sequence). Here the CDR3 reads CASSPDRGTTRGAGNEQFF. DNA of the CDR3: TGTGCCAGCAGTCCCGACAGGGGGACGACTAGAGGGGCGGGGAATGAGCAGTTCTTC.

Only one count was recorded for this clone. CDR3 DNA: TGTGCCAGCAGTAGGGGACAGGGACCCGATACGCAGTATTTT. As protein: CASSRGQGPDTQYF. The chain combines TRBV6-2 or TRBV6-3 with TRBJ2-3; 9 bases fit TRBD1. Germline V gene sequence: CDR1 MNHEY, CDR2 SVGEGT. This CDR3 is 14 amino acids long. The trim removed 5 bases at V and 6 bases at J, leaving 6 bases unmatched.

This chain joins TRBV11-3 and TRBJ1-6; no reliable D call. Deletions cut 1 base from V and 7 bases from J, with 8 bases between. The CDR3 is 14 residues long. CDR1 is SGHNT, CDR2 YENEEA, per germline. CDR3 in DNA: TGTGCCAGCAGCTTAGGGGAGATAAATTCACCCCTCCACTTT. Protein product: CASSLGEINSPLHF.

The chain has TRBV14 and TRBJ2-7, with 8 bases fitting TRBD1. V trimming: 4 bases; J trimming: 4 bases; junction bases outside the gene matches: 6. CDR3 length: 14 amino acids. CDR1 SGHDN and CDR2 FVKESK come from the germline V gene. The DNA of the CDR3 is TGTGCCAGCAGCCTGGACAGGGTTAAGTACGAGCAGTACTTC. It codes for CASSLDRVKYEQYF.

J is TRBJ2-7 and V is TRBV5-1; 7 positions match TRBD2. The CDR3 covers 14 residues. CDR1 and CDR2 from the germline V gene are SGHRS and YFSETQ. With V trimmed by 5 bases and J by 3 bases, 8 bases remained unmatched. The DNA of the CDR3 is TGCGCCAGCAGTGTGGGGGGGAATGTCTACGAGCAGTACTTC. Translating gives CASSVGGNVYEQYF.

This clone was seen only a few times. The gene calls are TRBV4-3 and TRBJ1-5; 7 bases line up with TRBD1. The V gene's germline CDR1 is LGHNA and CDR2 YSLEER. The CDR3 spans 14 residues. V lost 0 bases and J lost 7; bases outside the gene matches: 3. Here the CDR3 DNA reads TGCGCCAGCAGCCAAGACCCAGGGGGGCAGCCCCAGCATTTT. This encodes CASSQDPGGQPQHF.

The V and J genes are TRBV13 and TRBJ1-3, with D possibly TRBD1 on 6 matching bases. V dropped 0 bases and J dropped 4 bases, with 10 bases sitting between them. The germline V gene encodes CDR1 PRHDT and CDR2 FYEKMQ (reference sequence). The CDR3 consists of 15 residues. CDR3 sequence (DNA): TGTGCCAGCAGCTTAGGCAGGGGAAGAGGAAACACCATATATTTT. Protein product: CASSLGRGRGNTIYF.